Below are 32 T cell receptor beta chains sequenced from a single sample in a study of blood T cells in healthy people across ages. A sample-barcoded 5' primer and a J-beta primer mix were used in a second PCR of about 7 to 12 cycles. Using its own MiXCR run on the 5' RACE reads, TCRdb lists one record per CDR3 protein. This table has over 700,000 distinct CDR3 sequences, around half appearing once. Input material: blood. These receptors all stem from a man at least 80 years old in good health.

This clonotype turned up a few times. The chain is built from TRBV5-1 and TRBJ1-1, with D possibly TRBD1 on 6 matching bases. Trimming took 0 bases from V and 0 from J, leaving 9 bases between them. The germline gives CDR1 SGHRS, CDR2 YFSETQ. The CDR3 runs to 15 residues. DNA of the CDR3: TGCGCCAGCAGCTTGGAGGCAGGGGTGAACACTGAAGCTTTCTTT. Protein product: CASSLEAGVNTEAFF.

The J gene is TRBJ2-5, the V gene TRBV6-2 or TRBV6-3, with 9 bases lining up with TRBD2. The germline CDR1 and CDR2 sequences are MNHEY and SVGEGT. CDR3 size: 18 residues. With V trimmed by 6 bases and J by 11 bases, 25 bases remained unmatched. The CDR3 reads CASSFPFGAGGINNEQYF. CDR3 bases: TGTGCCAGCAGCTTCCCCTTCGGAGCGGGAGGTATCAACAATGAGCAGTACTTC.

This clonotype occurred a few times. V gene TRBV5-1 combines with J gene TRBJ2-3, with a possible D match to TRBD1 (6 bases). Trimming cost V 0 bases and J 6 bases, with 20 bases left between them. This CDR3 contains 17 residues. Germline CDR1 and CDR2: SGHRS and YFSETQ. CDR3 bases: TGCGCCAGCAGCTTGGCACCACGACAGGAGGTCACGGATACGCAGTATTTT. The encoded protein is CASSLAPRQEVTDTQYF.

This clonotype was seen a handful of times. V gene TRBV27 combines with J gene TRBJ2-7; tentatively, D is TRBD1 (5 bases). This CDR3 comprises 13 residues. Trimming cost V 6 bases and J 0 bases, with 9 bases left between them. Germline V gene sequence: CDR1 MNHEY, CDR2 SMNVEV (reference sequence). DNA of the CDR3: TGTGCCAGCAGAGGGGCCCTCTCCTACGAGCAGTACTTC. It translates to CASRGALSYEQYF.

This chain joins TRBV11-2 and TRBJ2-7, with a weak D call TRBD2 (5 bases). The CDR3 is made up of 14 amino acids. Germline V gene data show CDR1 as SGHAT and CDR2 as FQNNGV. V was pared by 6 bases and J by 3 bases, with 15 bases between. The CDR3 sequence: CASRRPGGIYEQYF. The CDR3 nucleotides are TGTGCCAGCAGGAGACCTGGAGGAATCTACGAGCAGTACTTC.

This clonotype was seen just once. This rearrangement joins TRBV24-1 to TRBJ2-2; tentative D call: TRBD2 (5 bases). This CDR3 has 17 amino acids. Trimming removed 2 bases at V and 1 base at J, with 13 bases between. CDR1 and CDR2 (germline): KGHDR, SFDVKD. The CDR3 loop reads CATSDSGGRGNTGELFF. The CDR3 coding sequence is TGTGCCACCAGTGATTCCGGTGGCCGGGGGAACACCGGGGAGCTGTTTTTT.

The sample holds a few counts of this clonotype. The chain has TRBV27 and TRBJ1-4; D is uncertain. CDR3 length: 16 residues. The germline V gene encodes CDR1 MNHEY and CDR2 SMNVEV (reference sequence). Trimming took off 6 bases at V and 7 bases at J, with 21 bases between the two ends. CDR3 sequence (DNA): TGTGCCAGCAGCACACGCCGGCAGGTGGTTCGTGAAAAACTGTTTTTT. Protein sequence: CASSTRRQVVREKLFF.

Worth noting for this clonotype: Germline and junction disagree at one end, which may indicate a read error. This chain uses TRBV20-1 with TRBJ2-1; 11 nucleotides align to TRBD2. Gene TRBJ2-7 matches the end of the DNA better, so the J call may be wrong. Per germline, CDR1 DFQATT and CDR2 SNEGSKA (reference sequence). The CDR3 extends over 17 amino acids. CDR3 sequence: CCAGSTSGRRTFYEQYF. Here the CDR3 DNA reads TGCTGTGCTGGGAGTACTAGCGGGAGAAGGACCTTTTACGAGCAGTACTTC.

As for this clonotype: At one end the junction does not follow the germline gene, possibly because of a read error. The V and J genes are TRBV13 and TRBJ2-4; weak D call: TRBD2 (6 bases). The J call may be wrong; the DNA end is better matched by TRBJ2-7. The CDR3 has 13 residues. Germline CDR1 PRHDT, CDR2 FYEKMQ (reference sequence). CDR3 sequence: CVSSRDLLNEQYF. For the CDR3, the DNA is TGTGTCAGCAGCCGGGACTTGTTGAACGAGCAGTACTTC.

As to this clonotype: An end of the junction does not agree with germline; a read error may underlie this. V usage is TRBV25-1 and J usage is TRBJ1-2; tentatively, D is TRBD1 (5 bases). Germline V gene sequence: CDR1 MGHDK, CDR2 SYGVNS. The CDR3 is 14 amino acids. The CDR3 reads CATSPGFGNYGYIF. The CDR3, as DNA: TGTGCCACCTCCCCAGGGTTTGGAAACTATGGCTACATCTTC.

The table lists this clonotype with a count of one. Without the conserved terminal phenylalanine or tryptophan, this CDR3 likely stems from a read error. The rearrangement links TRBV9 to TRBJ1-6; D is perhaps TRBD1 (6 bases). Germline CDR1 SGDLS, CDR2 YYNGEE. Trimming pared 7 bases from V and 7 bases from J, leaving 15 bases between. This CDR3 comprises 14 residues. The CDR3 region has the DNA TGTGCCAGCTCTACGGGGGCGCAGAATTCACCCCTCCACCTT. The encoded protein is CASSTGAQNSPLHL.

To note about this clonotype: One end of the junction does not line up with germline, which may come from a read error. This chain uses TRBV25-1 with TRBJ2-7; D ambiguous. Germline V gene data show CDR1 as MGHDK and CDR2 as SYGVNS. The CDR3 extends over 14 amino acids. The CDR3 DNA is TGTGCCAGCAGTGCCGATGGCGCCTCCGACGAGCAGTACTTC. Its protein is CASSADGASDEQYF.

The rearrangement joins TRBV7-9 to TRBJ2-1; 7 bases are a match to TRBD2. Germline CDR1 reads SEHNR; CDR2 reads FQNEAQ (reference sequence). The CDR3 consists of 12 residues. V shed 7 bases, J shed 6 bases, and the junction held 3 bases outside the gene matches. CDR3 coding DNA: TGTGCCAGCACCTGGGGGGGCAATGAGCAGTTCTTC. This translates into CASTWGGNEQFF.

The chain uses TRBV18 and TRBJ1-6; 9 nucleotides align to TRBD1. The CDR3 loop spans 15 amino acids. With V trimmed by 6 bases and J by 7 bases, 7 bases remained unmatched. The germline V gene encodes CDR1 KGHSH and CDR2 LQKENI. The CDR3 spells CASSAQDRGNSPLHF. CDR3 in DNA: TGTGCCAGCTCGGCCCAGGACAGGGGCAATTCACCCCTCCACTTT.

The rearrangement uses TRBV27 and TRBJ2-7; possibly TRBD1 for D (5 bases). CDR3 size: 15 residues. Between the trimmed V and J ends, which lost 6 bases and 3 bases, there was a span of 18 bases. CDR1 MNHEY and CDR2 SMNVEV come from the germline V gene (reference sequence). The CDR3 here is CASRGDQGLFYEQYF. The CDR3, as DNA: TGTGCCAGCAGAGGAGACCAGGGTCTCTTCTACGAGCAGTACTTC.

The rearrangement joins TRBV28 to TRBJ2-4, with 15 positions matching TRBD2. The J call may be in error: the DNA end matches TRBJ2-7 better. Germline V lookup: CDR1 MDHEN, CDR2 SYDVKM. The CDR3 runs to 18 residues. The CDR3 loop is CASSEVAGTSGRSYEQYF. The CDR3 DNA reads TGTGCCAGCTCTGAGGTAGCCGGGACTAGCGGGAGGTCCTACGAGCAGTACTTC.

Turning to this clonotype: Germline and junction disagree at one end, which may indicate a read error. The genes are TRBV12-3 or TRBV12-4 and TRBJ1-2, with 9 bases lining up with TRBD1. The length of the CDR3 is 15 residues. The CDR3 is CVSRGKDRGSYGYTF. Written as DNA, the CDR3 is TGTGTCAGCCGCGGTAAGGACAGGGGCTCCTATGGCTACACCTTC.

There are a few counts of this clonotype. The rearrangement links TRBV12-3 or TRBV12-4 to TRBJ2-1; 8 nucleotides match TRBD2. V lost 2 bases, J lost 4 bases, and 4 bases stayed unmatched. The CDR3 spans 15 residues. DNA for the CDR3: TGTGCCAGCAGTTTAAAGGGACTAGGTTACAATGAGCAGTTCTTC. Translated, it gives CASSLKGLGYNEQFF.

The rearrangement links TRBV19 to TRBJ2-1, with 12 bases aligning to TRBD2. After removal of 3 bases from V and 6 bases from J, the junction contained 3 bases not matched to a gene. Germline V gives CDR1 LNHDA, CDR2 SQIVND (reference sequence). The length of the CDR3 is 15 residues. CDR3 coding DNA: TGTGCCAGTAGTATCACGGGACTAGCGGGCAATGAGCAGTTCTTC. It specifies CASSITGLAGNEQFF.

CDR3 region: CSAGLAHEQYF. In DNA, the CDR3 is TGCAGTGCAGGCCTAGCACACGAGCAGTACTTC. The chain recombines TRBV20-1 with TRBJ2-7; D possibly corresponds to TRBD2 (5 bases). This CDR3 is built from 11 residues. Germline loops: CDR1 DFQATT, CDR2 SNEGSKA (reference sequence). Trimming pared 6 bases from V and 5 bases from J, leaving 11 bases between.

The chain has TRBV3-1 and TRBJ2-3; D not resolved. Germline CDR1 is LGHDT and CDR2 is YNNKEL (reference sequence). V shed 4 bases and J shed 3 bases, with 17 bases lying between them. CDR3 length equals 16 residues. CDR3 residues: CASSPFRSGITDTQYF. The CDR3 region has the DNA TGTGCCAGCAGCCCGTTTAGGTCGGGTATTACAGATACGCAGTATTTT.

CDR3 region: CASSLRPRTSGRPRTDTQYF. CDR3 in DNA: TGTGCCAGCAGCTTACGACCCAGGACTAGCGGTCGCCCGCGCACAGATACGCAGTATTTT. V usage is TRBV7-9 and J usage is TRBJ2-3; TRBD2 aligns across 10 bases. The V gene's germline CDR1 is SEHNR and CDR2 FQNEAQ (reference sequence). The trim removed 2 bases at V and 1 base at J, leaving 15 bases unmatched. CDR3 length equals 20 residues.

This clonotype was seen repeatedly, ten times or more. V and J are TRBV9 and TRBJ1-2, with a weak D call TRBD1 (6 bases). This CDR3 is 15 amino acids long. V gave up 3 bases and J gave up 2 bases, with 14 bases separating them. Germline V CDR1 and CDR2: SGDLS, YYNGEE. CDR3 nucleotides: TGTGCCAGCAGCGGGACAGTCAAGGGCAACTATGGCTACACCTTC. Its translation: CASSGTVKGNYGYTF.

V usage is TRBV12-3 or TRBV12-4 and J usage is TRBJ2-1; 8 bases map to TRBD2. This CDR3 has 15 amino acids. Trimming at V came to 1 base and at J to 4 bases, leaving 3 bases not matched to a gene. CDR3 region: CASSLVSGDYNEQFF. As DNA, the CDR3 is TGTGCCAGCAGTTTAGTTAGCGGGGATTACAATGAGCAGTTCTTC.

In its sample, this clonotype was seen a few times. The chain carries TRBV9 and TRBJ2-5, with D perhaps matching TRBD1 (5 bases). With 4 bases removed from V and 2 bases from J, the gap between germline ends came to 12 bases. The CDR3 consists of 14 residues. CDR1 and CDR2 (germline): SGDLS, YYNGEE. DNA for the CDR3: TGTGCCAGCAGCCTCTCCGGACAACAAGAGACCCAGTACTTC. This codes for CASSLSGQQETQYF.

The V and J genes are TRBV7-2 and TRBJ2-3; D ambiguous. Germline CDR1 SGHTA, CDR2 FQGNSA. This CDR3 is built from 12 residues. V was pared by 1 base and J by 12 bases, with 11 bases between. CDR3 residues: CASSLGLDPQYF. CDR3 sequence (DNA): TGTGCCAGCAGCTTAGGTCTCGACCCTCAGTATTTT.

This clonotype was picked up a small number of times. The V call is TRBV27, the J call TRBJ1-6; maybe TRBD1 (5 bases). The CDR3 loop spans 14 amino acids. Germline CDR1 MNHEY, CDR2 SMNVEV (reference sequence). Trimming cost V 6 bases and J 4 bases, with 10 bases left between them. The CDR3 sequence is CASRGGSYNSPLHF. For the CDR3, the DNA is TGTGCCAGCAGGGGGGGGAGTTATAATTCACCCCTCCACTTT.

This clonotype was found a few times. The gene calls are TRBV29-1 and TRBJ1-2; D may be TRBD1 (5 bases). This CDR3 is built from 13 residues. CDR1 and CDR2 (germline): SQVTM, ANQGSEA. Trimming pared 6 bases from V and 8 bases from J, leaving 19 bases between. CDR3 DNA sequence: TGCAGCGTACTTTTCGACAGTTATATGGGCTACACCTTC. Translation gives CSVLFDSYMGYTF.

The chain carries TRBV7-2 and TRBJ2-1; D ambiguous. V dropped 3 bases and J dropped 15 bases, with 15 bases sitting between them. Germline V gene sequence: CDR1 SGHTA, CDR2 FQGNSA. This CDR3 spans 12 amino acids. The CDR3 sequence is CASSLRDSILFF. The CDR3 DNA sequence: TGTGCCAGCAGCTTGCGAGACTCCATCCTGTTCTTC.

This clonotype was seen only a few times. The rearrangement links TRBV7-2 to TRBJ2-7, with a weak D call TRBD1 (5 bases). Germline-derived CDR1 and CDR2 are SGHTA and FQGNSA. This CDR3 is built from 14 residues. The V end was cut by 1 base, the J end by 5 bases, with 12 bases between. The CDR3 DNA reads as TGTGCCAGCAGCTTAGGCAGGGCGAGGAACGAGCAGTACTTC. This codes for CASSLGRARNEQYF.

This clonotype showed up many times. V and J are TRBV29-1 and TRBJ2-7; TRBD2 matches at 11 bases. Germline CDR1 is SQVTM and CDR2 is ANQGSEA. This CDR3 spans 12 amino acids. V lost 7 bases, J lost 3 bases, and 2 bases stayed unmatched. This chain's CDR3 is CSGTSGSYEQYF. CDR3 sequence (DNA): TGCAGCGGTACTAGCGGGAGCTACGAGCAGTACTTC.

The DNA of the CDR3 is TGCAGTGCTAGAGACGGGGACGGCCGCAATGAGCAGTTCTTC. Its translation: CSARDGDGRNEQFF. This chain uses TRBV20-1 with TRBJ2-1; tentatively, D is TRBD1 or TRBD2 (5 bases each). CDR3 length equals 14 residues. CDR1 is DFQATT and CDR2 is SNEGSKA in the germline V gene (reference sequence). V shed 0 bases and J shed 6 bases, with 12 bases lying between them.